The 4 T cell receptor beta chains given below trace back to one sample, sequenced in a study of cytomegalovirus exposure and HLA in healthy donors. This PCR relied on a set of 60 Vbeta primers and 13 Jbeta primers. Data came from immunoSEQ multiplex PCR; TCRdb stores just in-frame clones and leaves some out. The sample consists of hundreds of thousands of clones, around 80% of them appearing once. The source material was PBMCs. These receptors were collected from a woman aged 35 to 49 in good health and CMV-seronegative.

This clone was picked up a small number of times. This chain connects TRBV2 to TRBJ2-3; tentative D call: TRBD1 (5 bases). Per the germline V gene, CDR1 is SNHLY and CDR2 is FYNNEI. The V end was cut by 5 bases, the J end by 0 bases, with 9 bases between. This CDR3 is built from 14 residues. The CDR3 here is CASSYDSSTDTQYF. CDR3 DNA: TGTGCCAGCAGTTATGACAGTAGCACAGATACGCAGTATTTT.

The CDR3 here is CASQDTYNEQFF. The CDR3, as DNA: TGTGCCAGCCAGGACACCTACAATGAGCAGTTCTTC. This chain uses TRBV9 with TRBJ2-1, with D possibly being TRBD1 (5 bases). Trimming left V 7 bases short and J 2 bases short, with 7 bases between. The germline V gene has CDR1 SGDLS and CDR2 YYNGEE. The CDR3 has 12 amino acids. Complete variable domain (other parts from reference TRBV9 and TRBJ2-1): DSGVTQTPKHLITATGQRVTLRCSPRSGDLSVYWYQQSLDQGLQFLIQYYNGEERAKGNILERFSAQQFPDLHSELNLSSLELGDSALYFCASQDTYNEQFFGPGTRLTVL.

The chain couples TRBV7-9 to TRBJ2-4, with TRBD2 as a possible D gene (5 bases). Between the trimmed V and J ends, which lost 2 bases and 6 bases, there was a span of 11 bases. This CDR3 contains 14 residues. CDR1 and CDR2 (germline): SEHNR, FQNEAQ (reference sequence). Here the CDR3 DNA reads TGTGCCAGCAGCTTAACCGCGGGTACAAACATTCAGTACTTC. Translated, it gives CASSLTAGTNIQYF.

This clone has a single count. At one boundary the junction diverges from the germline segment, which might be a read error. The chain combines TRBV4-3 with TRBJ1-1, with a weak D call TRBD1 (6 bases). Germline assignment: CDR1 LGHNA and CDR2 YSLEER. The CDR3 is made up of 14 amino acids. CDR3 amino acids: CVSSPGQRNTEAFF. CDR3 nucleotides: TGCGTCAGCAGCCCCGGACAGCGGAACACTGAAGCTTTCTTT.